The clone carrying this TCR beta chain was seen repeatedly, ten times or more. The antigen remains unidentified. This sample is drawn from a study of CD8 T cells in ankylosing spondylitis. General observations from the study: Matched synovial fluid from ankylosing spondylitis patients was reported to be enriched for disease-linked clones. Disease-associated clonotypes exhibited CD8+ identity and were relatively infrequent in peripheral blood. Some motif variants were previously reported in reactive arthritis synovial fluid and blood.

Quantitative 5'-RACE with molecular barcodes was used to make the TCR beta libraries. MiXCR, applied by TCRdb to the 5' RACE reads, yields one record per CDR3 protein. Of 150,000 to 200,000 distinct CDR3 sequences in the sample, around a sixth were seen once. The sequenced material came from blood, either unsorted or a sorted T cell fraction (not recorded which). The sequence came from a male donor aged 5-30 years with ankylosing spondylitis or in good health (not recorded which).

The CDR3 loop is CSARATVGQPQHF. DNA of the CDR3: TGCAGTGCTAGAGCCACAGTAGGTCAGCCCCAGCATTTT. The chain couples TRBV20-1 to TRBJ1-5; D not certain. CDR1 DFQATT and CDR2 SNEGSKA come from the germline V gene (reference sequence). CDR3 length: 13 amino acids. V was shortened by 1 base and J by 6 bases, with 10 bases between the two germline ends.